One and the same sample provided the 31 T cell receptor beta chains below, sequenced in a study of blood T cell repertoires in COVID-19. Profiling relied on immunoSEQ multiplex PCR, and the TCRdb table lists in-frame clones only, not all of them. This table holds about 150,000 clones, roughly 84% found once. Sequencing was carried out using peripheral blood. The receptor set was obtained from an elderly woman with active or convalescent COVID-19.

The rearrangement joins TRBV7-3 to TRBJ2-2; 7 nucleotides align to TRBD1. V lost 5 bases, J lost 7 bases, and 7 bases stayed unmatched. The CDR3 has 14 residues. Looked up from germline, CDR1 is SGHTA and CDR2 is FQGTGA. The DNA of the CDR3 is TGTGCCAGCAGCCGACAGGGTGGAAACGGGGAGCTGTTTTTT. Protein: CASSRQGGNGELFF.

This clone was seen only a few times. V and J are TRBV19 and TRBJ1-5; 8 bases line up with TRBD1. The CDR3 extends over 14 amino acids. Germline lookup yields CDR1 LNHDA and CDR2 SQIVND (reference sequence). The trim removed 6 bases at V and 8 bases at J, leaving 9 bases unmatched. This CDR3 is CASSQYRGYEPQHF. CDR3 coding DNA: TGTGCCAGTAGCCAATACAGGGGGTACGAGCCCCAGCATTTT.

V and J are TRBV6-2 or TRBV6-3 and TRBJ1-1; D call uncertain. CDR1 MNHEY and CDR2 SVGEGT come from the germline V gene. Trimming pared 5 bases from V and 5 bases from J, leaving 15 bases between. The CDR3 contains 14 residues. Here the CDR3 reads CASSLGPGRTEAFF. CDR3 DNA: TGTGCCAGCAGTCTGGGCCCTGGGAGGACTGAAGCTTTCTTT.

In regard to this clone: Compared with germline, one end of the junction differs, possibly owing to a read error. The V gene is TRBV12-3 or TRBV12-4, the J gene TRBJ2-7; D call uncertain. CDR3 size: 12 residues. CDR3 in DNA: TGTGCCAGCAGTTCCCCCCTCCGAAAACAAGACTTC. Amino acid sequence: CASSSPLRKQDF.

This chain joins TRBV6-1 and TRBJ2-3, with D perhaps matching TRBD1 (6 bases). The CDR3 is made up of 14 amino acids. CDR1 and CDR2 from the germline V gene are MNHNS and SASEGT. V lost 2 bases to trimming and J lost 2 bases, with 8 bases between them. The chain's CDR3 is CASSETGFTDTQYF. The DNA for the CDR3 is TGTGCCAGCAGTGAAACAGGGTTCACAGATACGCAGTATTTT.

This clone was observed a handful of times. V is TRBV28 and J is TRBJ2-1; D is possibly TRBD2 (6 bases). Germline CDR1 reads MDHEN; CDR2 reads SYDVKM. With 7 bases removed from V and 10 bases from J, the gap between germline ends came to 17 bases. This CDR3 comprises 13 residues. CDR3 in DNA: TGTGCCAGCATCCAGGCGGGGTTATACGAGCAGTTCTTC. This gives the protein CASIQAGLYEQFF.

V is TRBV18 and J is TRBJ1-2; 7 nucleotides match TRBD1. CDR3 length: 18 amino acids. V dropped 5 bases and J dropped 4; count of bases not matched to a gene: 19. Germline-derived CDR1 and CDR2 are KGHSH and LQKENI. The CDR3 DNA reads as TGTGCCAGCTCAAACAACCGGGACAGTAGGGGATTGGGCTATGGCTACACCTTC. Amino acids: CASSNNRDSRGLGYGYTF.

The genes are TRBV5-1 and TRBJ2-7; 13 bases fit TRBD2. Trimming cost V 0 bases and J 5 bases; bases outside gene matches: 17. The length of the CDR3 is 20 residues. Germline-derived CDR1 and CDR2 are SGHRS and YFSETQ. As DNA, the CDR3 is TGCGCCAGCAGCTTGGCCGGGTCTGGACTAGCGGGAGTTAATGCGGACGAGCAGTACTTC. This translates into CASSLAGSGLAGVNADEQYF.

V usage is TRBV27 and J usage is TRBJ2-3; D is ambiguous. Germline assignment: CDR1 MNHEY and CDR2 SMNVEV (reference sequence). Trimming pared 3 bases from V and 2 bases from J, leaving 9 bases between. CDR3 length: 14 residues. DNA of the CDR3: TGTGCCAGCAGTTTCCACGGAGACACAGATACGCAGTATTTT. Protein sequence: CASSFHGDTDTQYF.

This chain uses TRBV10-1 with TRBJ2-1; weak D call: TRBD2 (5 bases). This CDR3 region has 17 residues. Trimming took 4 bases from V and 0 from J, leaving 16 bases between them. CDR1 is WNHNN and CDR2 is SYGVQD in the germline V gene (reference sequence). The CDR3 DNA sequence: TGCGCCAGCAGTGCCACCGCAAGCGGAGACTCCTACAATGAGCAGTTCTTC. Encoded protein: CASSATASGDSYNEQFF.

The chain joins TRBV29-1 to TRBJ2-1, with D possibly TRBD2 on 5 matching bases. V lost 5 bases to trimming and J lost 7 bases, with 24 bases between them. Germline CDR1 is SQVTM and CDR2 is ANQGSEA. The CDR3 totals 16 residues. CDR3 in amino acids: CSVSYYQRLNRNEQFF. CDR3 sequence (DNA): TGCAGCGTTTCCTACTATCAGCGGCTGAACCGGAATGAGCAGTTCTTC.

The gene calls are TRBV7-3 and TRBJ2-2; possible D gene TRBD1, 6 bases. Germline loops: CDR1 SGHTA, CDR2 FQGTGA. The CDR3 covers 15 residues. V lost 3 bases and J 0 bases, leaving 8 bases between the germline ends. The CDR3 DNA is TGTGCCAGCAGCTTGGGGGCTTCGAACACCGGGGAGCTGTTTTTT. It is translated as CASSLGASNTGELFF.

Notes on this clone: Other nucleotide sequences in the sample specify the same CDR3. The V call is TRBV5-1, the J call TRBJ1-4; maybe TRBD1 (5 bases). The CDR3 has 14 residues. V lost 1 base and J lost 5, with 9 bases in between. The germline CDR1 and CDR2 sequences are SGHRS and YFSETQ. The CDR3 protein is CASSLTGGNEKLFF. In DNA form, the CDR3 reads TGCGCCAGCAGCTTGACAGGAGGGAATGAAAAACTGTTTTTT.

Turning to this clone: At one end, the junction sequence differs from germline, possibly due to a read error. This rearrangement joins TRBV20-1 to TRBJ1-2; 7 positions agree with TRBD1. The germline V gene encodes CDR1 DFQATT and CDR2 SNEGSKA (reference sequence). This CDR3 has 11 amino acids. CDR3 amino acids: CSAREGGTTMF. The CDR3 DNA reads TGCAGTGCTAGAGAAGGGGGCACGACGATGTTC.

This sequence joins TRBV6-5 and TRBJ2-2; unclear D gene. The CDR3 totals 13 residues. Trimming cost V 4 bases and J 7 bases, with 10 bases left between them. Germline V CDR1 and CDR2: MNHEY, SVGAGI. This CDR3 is CASSSTLSGELFF. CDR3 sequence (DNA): TGTGCCAGCAGTTCCACTTTGAGCGGGGAGCTGTTTTTT.

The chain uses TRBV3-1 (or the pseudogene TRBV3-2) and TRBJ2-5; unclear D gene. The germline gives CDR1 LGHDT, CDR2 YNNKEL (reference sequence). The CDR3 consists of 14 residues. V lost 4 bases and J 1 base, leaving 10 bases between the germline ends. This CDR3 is CASSPRLSQETQYF. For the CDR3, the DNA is TGTGCCAGCAGCCCTAGATTAAGCCAAGAGACCCAGTACTTC.

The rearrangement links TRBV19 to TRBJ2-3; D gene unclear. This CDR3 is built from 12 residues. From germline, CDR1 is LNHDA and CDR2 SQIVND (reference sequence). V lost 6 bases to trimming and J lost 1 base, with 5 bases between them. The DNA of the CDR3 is TGTGCCAGTAGGGCGGGCACAGATACGCAGTATTTT. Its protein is CASRAGTDTQYF. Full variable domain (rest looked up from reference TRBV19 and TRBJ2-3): DGGITQSPKYLFRKEGQNVTLSCEQNLNHDAMYWYRQDPGQGLRLIYYSQIVNDFQKGDIAEGYSVSREKKESFPLTVTSAQKNPTAFYLCASRAGTDTQYFGPGTRLTVL.

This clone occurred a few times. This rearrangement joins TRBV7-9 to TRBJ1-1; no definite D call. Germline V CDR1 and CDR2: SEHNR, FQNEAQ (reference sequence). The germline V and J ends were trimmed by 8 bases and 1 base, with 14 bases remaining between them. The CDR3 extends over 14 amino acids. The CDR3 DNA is TGTGCCAGCGGCCCGAGAGAGGGGAACACTGAAGCTTTCTTT. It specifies CASGPREGNTEAFF. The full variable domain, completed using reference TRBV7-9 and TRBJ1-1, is DTGVSQNPRHKITKRGQNVTFRCDPISEHNRLYWYRQTLGQGPEFLTYFQNEAQLEKSRLLSDRFSAERPKGSFSTLEIQRTEQGDSAMYLCASGPREGNTEAFFGQGTRLTVV.

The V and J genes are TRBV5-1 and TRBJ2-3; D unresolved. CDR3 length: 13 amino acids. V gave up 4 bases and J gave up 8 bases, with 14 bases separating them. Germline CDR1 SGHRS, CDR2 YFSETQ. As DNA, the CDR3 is TGCGCCAGCAGCCCCCAGATCGAAAGTACGCAGTATTTT. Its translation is CASSPQIESTQYF.

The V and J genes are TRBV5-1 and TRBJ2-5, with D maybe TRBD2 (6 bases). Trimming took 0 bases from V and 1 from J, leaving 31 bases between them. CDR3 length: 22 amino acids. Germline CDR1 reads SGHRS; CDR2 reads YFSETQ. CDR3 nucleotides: TGCGCCAGCAGCTTGGATTTGCGGGGTTTCGTTTCGACCGCGACATCCCAAGAGACCCAGTACTTC. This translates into CASSLDLRGFVSTATSQETQYF.

DNA for the CDR3: TGTGCCAGCAGACTCCCTACCACAGGCTCCTATAGCAATCAGCCCCAGCATTTT. It codes for CASRLPTTGSYSNQPQHF. The J gene is TRBJ1-5, the V gene TRBV28; maybe TRBD1 (5 bases). The CDR3 is 18 residues long. Germline V gives CDR1 MDHEN, CDR2 SYDVKM. Trimming shortened V by 6 bases and J by 0 bases, and 21 bases separated the two germline ends.

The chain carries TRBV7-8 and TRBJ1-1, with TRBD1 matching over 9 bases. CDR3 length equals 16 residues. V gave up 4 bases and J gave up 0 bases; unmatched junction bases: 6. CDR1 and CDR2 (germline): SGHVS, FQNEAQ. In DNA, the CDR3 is TGTGCCAGCAGCTCGGGACAGGGAAGCATGAACACTGAAGCTTTCTTT. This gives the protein CASSSGQGSMNTEAFF. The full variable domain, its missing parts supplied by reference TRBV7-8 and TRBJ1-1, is GAGVSQSPRYKVAKRGQDVALRCDPISGHVSLFWYQQALGQGPEFLTYFQNEAQLDKSGLPSDRFFAERPEGSVSTLKIQRTQQEDSAVYLCASSSGQGSMNTEAFFGQGTRLTVV.

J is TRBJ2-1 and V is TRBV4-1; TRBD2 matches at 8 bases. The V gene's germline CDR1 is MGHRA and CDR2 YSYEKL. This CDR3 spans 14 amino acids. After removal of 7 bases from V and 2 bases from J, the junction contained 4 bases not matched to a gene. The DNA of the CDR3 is TGCGCCAGCACCTCGGGACTAGCCTACAATGAGCAGTTCTTC. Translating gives CASTSGLAYNEQFF.

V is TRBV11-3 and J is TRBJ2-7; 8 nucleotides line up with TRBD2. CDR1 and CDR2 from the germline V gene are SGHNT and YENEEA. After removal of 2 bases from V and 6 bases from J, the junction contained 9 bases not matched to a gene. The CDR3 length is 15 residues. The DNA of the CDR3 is TGTGCCAGCAGCTTATTGGGCGGGAGGACAAGCGAGCAGTACTTC. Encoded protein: CASSLLGGRTSEQYF.

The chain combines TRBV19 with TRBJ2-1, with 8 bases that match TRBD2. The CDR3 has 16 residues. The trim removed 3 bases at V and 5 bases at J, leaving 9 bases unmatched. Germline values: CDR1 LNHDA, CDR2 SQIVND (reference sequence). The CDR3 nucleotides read TGTGCCAGTAGTATTCACACTAGCGGAACACACAATGAGCAGTTCTTC. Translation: CASSIHTSGTHNEQFF.

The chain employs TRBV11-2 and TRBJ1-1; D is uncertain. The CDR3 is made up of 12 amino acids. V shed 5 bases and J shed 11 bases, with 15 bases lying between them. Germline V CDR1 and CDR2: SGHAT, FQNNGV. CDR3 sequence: CASSPISSRAFF. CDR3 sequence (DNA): TGTGCCAGCAGCCCCATATCCTCTAGGGCTTTCTTT.

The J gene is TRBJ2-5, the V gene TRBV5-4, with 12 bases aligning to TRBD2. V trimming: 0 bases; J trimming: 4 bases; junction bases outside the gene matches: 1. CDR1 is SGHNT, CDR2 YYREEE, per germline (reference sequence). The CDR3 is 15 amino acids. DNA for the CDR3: TGTGCCAGCAGCTTGGGGGGACTAGCGGGAGAGACCCAGTACTTC. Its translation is CASSLGGLAGETQYF. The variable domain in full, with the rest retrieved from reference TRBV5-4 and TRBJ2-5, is ETGVTQSPTHLIKTRGQQVTLRCSSQSGHNTVSWYQQALGQGPQFIFQYYREEENGRGNFPPRFSGLQFPNYSSELNVNALELDDSALYLCASSLGGLAGETQYFGPGTRLLVL.

CDR3 bases: TGTGCCAGCAGTATAACCGGGACAGGGGTCGAGCAGTACTTC. Its protein is CASSITGTGVEQYF. J is TRBJ2-7 and V is TRBV25-1; 10 bases fit TRBD1. Germline CDR1 reads MGHDK; CDR2 reads SYGVNS. Trimming took 5 bases from V and 6 from J; bases not matched to a gene: 7. This CDR3 contains 14 residues.

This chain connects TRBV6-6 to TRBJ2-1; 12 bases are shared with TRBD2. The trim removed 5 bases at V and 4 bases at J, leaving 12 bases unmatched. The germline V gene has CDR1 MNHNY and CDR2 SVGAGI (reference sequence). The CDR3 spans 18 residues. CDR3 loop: CASSPQGLAGYPYNEQFF. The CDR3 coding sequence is TGTGCCAGCAGTCCCCAAGGACTAGCGGGATACCCTTACAATGAGCAGTTCTTC.

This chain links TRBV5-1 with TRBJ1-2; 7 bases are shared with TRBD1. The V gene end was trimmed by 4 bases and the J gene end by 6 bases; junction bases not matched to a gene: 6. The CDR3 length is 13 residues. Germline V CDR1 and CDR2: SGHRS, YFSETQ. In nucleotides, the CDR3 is TGCGCCAGCAGCGATACTCAGGGGGATGGCTACACCTTC. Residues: CASSDTQGDGYTF.

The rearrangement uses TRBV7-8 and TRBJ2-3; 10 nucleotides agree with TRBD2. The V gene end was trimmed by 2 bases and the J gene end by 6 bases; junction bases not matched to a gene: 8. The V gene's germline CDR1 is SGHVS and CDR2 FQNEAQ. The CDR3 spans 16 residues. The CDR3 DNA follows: TGTGCCAGCAGCTTAAGGCTAGCGGGAGAGGGGGATACGCAGTATTTT. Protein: CASSLRLAGEGDTQYF. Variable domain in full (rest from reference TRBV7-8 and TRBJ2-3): GAGVSQSPRYKVAKRGQDVALRCDPISGHVSLFWYQQALGQGPEFLTYFQNEAQLDKSGLPSDRFFAERPEGSVSTLKIQRTQQEDSAVYLCASSLRLAGEGDTQYFGPGTRLTVL.